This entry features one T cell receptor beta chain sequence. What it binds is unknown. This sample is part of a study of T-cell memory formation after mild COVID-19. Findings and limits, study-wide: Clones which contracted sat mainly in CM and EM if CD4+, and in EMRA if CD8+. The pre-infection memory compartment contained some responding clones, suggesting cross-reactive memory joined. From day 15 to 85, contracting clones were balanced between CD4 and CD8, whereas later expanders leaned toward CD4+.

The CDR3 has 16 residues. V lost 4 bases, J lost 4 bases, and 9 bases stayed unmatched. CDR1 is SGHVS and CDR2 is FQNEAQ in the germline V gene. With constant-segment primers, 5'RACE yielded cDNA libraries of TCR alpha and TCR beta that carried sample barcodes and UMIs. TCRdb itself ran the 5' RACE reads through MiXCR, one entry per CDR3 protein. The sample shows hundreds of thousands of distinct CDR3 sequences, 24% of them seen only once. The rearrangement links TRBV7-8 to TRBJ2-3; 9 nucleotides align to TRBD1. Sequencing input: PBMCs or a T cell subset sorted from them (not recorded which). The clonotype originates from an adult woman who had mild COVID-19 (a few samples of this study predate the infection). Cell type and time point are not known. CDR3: CASSYTGGLSADTQYF. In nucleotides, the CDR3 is TGTGCCAGCAGCTATACAGGGGGCTTATCAGCAGATACGCAGTATTTT.